A single sample gave rise to the 29 T cell receptor beta chains below, sequenced in a study of T cells after yellow fever vaccination (dated by TCRdb to the late 2010s). The sample's treatment or condition label, decoded: live attenuated yellow fever vaccine strain. Library prep was done by 5' RACE. Sequencer: Illumina HiSeq 2500. In-frame beta chains were kept once TCRdb had trimmed the public reads at Q25 with fastp and called clones with MiXCR. Records with the same CDR3 protein are collapsed into one entry carrying the most frequent genes and DNA. Here the sample has about 400,000 distinct CDR3 sequences; around 6.5% occur a single time. The top ten hold about 15% of the sample. The sequencing here drew on PBMCs, taken 5 days after the yellow fever booster vaccination. These receptors originate from a man aged 25 to 45 who received the YFV17D yellow fever vaccine.

This clonotype was found many times. This chain joins TRBV11-2 and TRBJ2-7, with 8 bases fitting TRBD2. Per the germline V gene, CDR1 is SGHAT and CDR2 is FQNNGV. V shed 1 base, J shed 6 bases, and the junction held 5 bases outside the gene matches. This CDR3 is built from 14 residues. The CDR3 loop reads CASSLGGREAEQYF. The CDR3 DNA reads TGTGCCAGCAGCTTAGGAGGGCGGGAGGCCGAGCAGTACTTC. Full variable domain (missing parts from reference TRBV11-2 and TRBJ2-7): EAGVAQSPRYKIIEKRQSVAFWCNPISGHATLYWYQQILGQGPKLLIQFQNNGVVDDSQLPKDRFSAERLKGVDSTLKIQPAKLEDSAVYLCASSLGGREAEQYFGPGTRLTVT.

This clonotype occurred many times. The chain links TRBV5-1 to TRBJ1-1, with 7 positions matching TRBD1. From germline, CDR1 is SGHRS and CDR2 YFSETQ. With V trimmed by 5 bases and J by 8 bases, 9 bases remained unmatched. The CDR3 has 13 amino acids. The CDR3: CASSSDRSGEAFF. In nucleotides, the CDR3 is TGCGCCAGCAGTTCGGACAGGTCGGGGGAAGCTTTCTTT.

The V call is TRBV5-1, the J call TRBJ2-5; tentative D call: TRBD1 (5 bases). CDR3 size: 14 residues. Per the germline V gene, CDR1 is SGHRS and CDR2 is YFSETQ. Trimming pared 4 bases from V and 1 base from J, leaving 11 bases between. The DNA of the CDR3 is TGCGCCAGCAGCCAGTTGGGGCGCCAAGAGACCCAGTACTTC. This codes for CASSQLGRQETQYF.

This clonotype was counted at least ten times. V usage is TRBV12-3 or TRBV12-4 and J usage is TRBJ2-1, with TRBD2 as a possible D gene (6 bases). The CDR3 covers 13 residues. Deletions cut 1 base from V and 10 bases from J, with 11 bases between. The CDR3 nucleotides read TGTGCCAGCAGTTTAGGACTAGTTGGAGAGCAGTTCTTC. It encodes CASSLGLVGEQFF.

The CDR3 DNA reads TGTGCCAGCAGCCCCCTAGTGGCGGGGCCGGGCGAGCAGTACTTC. Residues: CASSPLVAGPGEQYF. The chain joins TRBV11-2 to TRBJ2-7; a weak D match, TRBD2 (6 bases). The V end lost 5 bases, the J end lost 6 bases, and 20 bases lay between the germline ends. Germline loops: CDR1 SGHAT, CDR2 FQNNGV. CDR3 length equals 15 residues.

This clonotype has only a few counts. The V and J genes are TRBV10-2 and TRBJ2-1; 14 nucleotides align to TRBD2. The CDR3 spans 19 residues. The V and J ends lost 8 bases and 2 bases, in that order; junction bases with no gene match: 14. CDR1 and CDR2 from the germline V gene are WSHSY and SAAADI. This CDR3 reads CASGPLTSGRAQAYNEQFF. In DNA, the CDR3 is TGCGCCAGCGGACCCTTGACTAGCGGGAGGGCCCAAGCCTACAATGAGCAGTTCTTC.

This clonotype occurred many times. The chain has TRBV5-1 and TRBJ2-1, with 13 bases identical to TRBD2. CDR3 length: 17 residues. With V trimmed by 3 bases and J by 0 bases, 3 bases remained unmatched. Looked up from germline, CDR1 is SGHRS and CDR2 is YFSETQ. The CDR3, as DNA: TGCGCCAGCAGCTCCGGACTAGCGGGAGCCTCCTACAATGAGCAGTTCTTC. Translated, it gives CASSSGLAGASYNEQFF. The full variable domain, in which reference TRBV5-1 and TRBJ2-1 provide the parts outside the CDR3, is KAGVTQTPRYLIKTRGQQVTLSCSPISGHRSVSWYQQTPGQGLQFLFEYFSETQRNKGNFPGRFSGRQFSNSRSEMNVSTLELGDSALYLCASSSGLAGASYNEQFFGPGTRLTVL.

This clonotype was seen a handful of times. The rearrangement links TRBV2 to TRBJ2-7, with TRBD1 matching 7 bases. V lost 4 bases, J lost 3 bases, and 12 bases stayed unmatched. The germline CDR1 and CDR2 sequences are SNHLY and FYNNEI. CDR3 length: 16 amino acids. The CDR3 loop reads CASSVEQGLLSYEQYF. The CDR3 DNA follows: TGTGCCAGCAGTGTCGAACAGGGGTTATTAAGCTACGAGCAGTACTTC. Using reference TRBV2 and TRBJ2-7 for the parts outside the CDR3, the full variable domain is EPEVTQTPSHQVTQMGQEVILRCVPISNHLYFYWYRQILGQKVEFLVSFYNNEISEKSEIFDDQFSVERPDGSNFTLKIRSTKLEDSAMYFCASSVEQGLLSYEQYFGPGTRLTVT.

This clonotype has only a few counts. J is TRBJ1-2 and V is TRBV28; D call uncertain. This CDR3 has 14 amino acids. Germline lookup yields CDR1 MDHEN and CDR2 SYDVKM. The germline V and J ends were trimmed by 2 bases and 3 bases, with 10 bases remaining between them. CDR3 sequence reads: CASSLVGVDYGYTF. The CDR3 DNA sequence: TGTGCCAGCAGTTTAGTCGGGGTGGACTATGGCTACACCTTC.

V gene TRBV5-1 combines with J gene TRBJ2-5, with D maybe TRBD2 (6 bases). V lost 1 base and J 5 bases, leaving 9 bases between the germline ends. The CDR3 spans 13 residues. Looked up from germline, CDR1 is SGHRS and CDR2 is YFSETQ. In DNA form, the CDR3 reads TGCGCCAGCAGCTTGTACGCGGGGGAGACCCAGTACTTC. Protein: CASSLYAGETQYF.

This clonotype was seen a handful of times. The rearrangement links TRBV12-3 or TRBV12-4 to TRBJ2-7; D call uncertain. The germline V and J ends were trimmed by 8 bases and 2 bases, with 19 bases remaining between them. CDR3 length: 15 amino acids. This CDR3 reads CASATRVWVTYEQYF. In nucleotides, the CDR3 is TGTGCCAGCGCAACCCGGGTATGGGTGACCTACGAGCAGTACTTC.

The CDR3 DNA follows: TGTGCCAGCGGAGGGGATACGCAGTATTTT. As protein: CASGGDTQYF. This chain joins TRBV11-2 and TRBJ2-3; D might be TRBD2 (6 bases). The CDR3 runs 10 residues. V lost 8 bases and J 6 bases, leaving 6 bases between the germline ends. CDR1 and CDR2 from the germline V gene are SGHAT and FQNNGV.

This clonotype was found many times. The chain is built from TRBV6-2 or TRBV6-3 and TRBJ1-2, with 7 bases identical to TRBD1. The CDR3 contains 13 residues. Per germline, CDR1 MNHEY and CDR2 SVGEGT. V shed 8 bases, J shed 4 bases, and the junction held 7 bases outside the gene matches. The CDR3 DNA reads as TGTGCCAGCGAGGACAGGAACCCCTATGGCTACACCTTC. Protein: CASEDRNPYGYTF.

This clonotype was seen ten or more times. The chain combines TRBV7-2 with TRBJ1-2; 10 bases are shared with TRBD1. The CDR3 sequence is 14 residues long. J lost 8 bases, V lost 3 bases, and 6 bases had no gene match. CDR1 SGHTA and CDR2 FQGNSA come from the germline V gene. This CDR3 is CASSFGQGGGGYTF. CDR3 DNA: TGTGCCAGCAGCTTCGGACAGGGGGGGGGAGGCTACACCTTC. The whole variable domain, filled in from reference TRBV7-2 and TRBJ1-2, reads GAGVSQSPSNKVTEKGKDVELRCDPISGHTALYWYRQSLGQGLEFLIYFQGNSAPDKSGLPSDRFSAERTGGSVSTLTIQRTQQEDSAVYLCASSFGQGGGGYTFGSGTRLTVV.

The chain employs TRBV4-2 and TRBJ2-1; 9 positions match TRBD2. CDR1 LGHNA and CDR2 YNFKEQ come from the germline V gene. This CDR3 contains 15 residues. J gave up 7 bases and V 0 bases, and 4 bases lay outside the gene matches. In DNA, the CDR3 is TGTGCCAGCAGCCAAGATCGGACTAGCGCGAATGAGCAGTTCTTC. Translation gives CASSQDRTSANEQFF.

This clonotype was picked up many times. This chain uses TRBV28 with TRBJ1-6; D gene uncertain. V dropped 3 bases and J dropped 14 bases, with 11 bases sitting between them. Germline CDR1 reads MDHEN; CDR2 reads SYDVKM. CDR3 length: 12 residues. The CDR3 is CASSLELRSLHF. The CDR3 DNA reads as TGTGCCAGCAGTTTGGAGTTAAGATCCCTCCACTTT.

V gene TRBV7-9 combines with J gene TRBJ2-7; TRBD1 agrees at 8 bases. This CDR3 region has 16 residues. V trimming: 3 bases; J trimming: 6 bases; junction bases outside the gene matches: 13. Germline V lookup: CDR1 SEHNR, CDR2 FQNEAQ (reference sequence). In nucleotides, the CDR3 is TGTGCCAGCAGCTTTATACGAGGACAGGGAGGAACCGAGCAGTACTTC. Amino acids: CASSFIRGQGGTEQYF. The variable domain in full, completed from reference TRBV7-9 and TRBJ2-7, reads DTGVSQNPRHKITKRGQNVTFRCDPISEHNRLYWYRQTLGQGPEFLTYFQNEAQLEKSRLLSDRFSAERPKGSFSTLEIQRTEQGDSAMYLCASSFIRGQGGTEQYFGPGTRLTVT.

Many counts were recorded for this clonotype. The V gene is TRBV5-1, the J gene TRBJ2-6; possible D gene TRBD2, 5 bases. The ends were cut back, 1 base at V and 2 bases at J, with 7 bases in the middle. This CDR3 spans 15 amino acids. CDR1 is SGHRS, CDR2 YFSETQ, per germline. CDR3 sequence: CASSLRGPGANVLTF. CDR3 sequence (DNA): TGCGCCAGCAGCTTGAGAGGGCCTGGGGCCAACGTCCTGACTTTC.

The CDR3 is CASSFYGVRDTQYF. The CDR3, as DNA: TGTGCCAGCAGCTTTTATGGGGTTAGAGATACGCAGTATTTT. The chain uses TRBV11-2 and TRBJ2-3; D uncertain. The ends were cut back, 3 bases at V and 5 bases at J, with 12 bases in the middle. The CDR3 runs to 14 residues. Germline values: CDR1 SGHAT, CDR2 FQNNGV.

This clonotype was detected only a few times. The V gene is TRBV3-1, the J gene TRBJ2-1, with D maybe TRBD1 (7 bases). The CDR3 loop spans 17 amino acids. CDR1 is LGHDT and CDR2 is YNNKEL in the germline V gene (reference sequence). Trimming cost V 5 bases and J 6 bases, with 23 bases left between them. The CDR3 sequence is CASSNQGGWTNLNEQFF. The CDR3 nucleotides are TGTGCCAGCAGCAACCAGGGGGGTTGGACTAACCTCAATGAGCAGTTCTTC.

This rearrangement joins TRBV11-1 to TRBJ2-3, with TRBD1 as a possible D gene (6 bases). V was trimmed by 4 bases and J by 2 bases, leaving 25 bases between them. The CDR3 covers 19 residues. Germline V gives CDR1 SGHAT, CDR2 FQDESV (reference sequence). The CDR3 spells CASSYTYYRESLSTDTQYF. CDR3 sequence (DNA): TGTGCCAGCAGCTACACGTATTACAGGGAAAGTTTGTCCACAGATACGCAGTATTTT.

This clonotype occurred many times. The J gene is TRBJ2-3, the V gene TRBV5-1; D gene ambiguous. Germline lookup yields CDR1 SGHRS and CDR2 YFSETQ. This CDR3 spans 15 amino acids. Trimming took 2 bases from V and 0 from J, leaving 10 bases between them. The CDR3, as DNA: TGCGCCAGCAGCTTTAAGGGCAGTAGCACAGATACGCAGTATTTT. It translates to CASSFKGSSTDTQYF.

This clonotype has at least ten counts. The V call is TRBV20-1, the J call TRBJ2-7; 9 nucleotides agree with TRBD1. The CDR3 length is 13 residues. Germline lookup yields CDR1 DFQATT and CDR2 SNEGSKA (reference sequence). With 5 bases clipped from V and 0 bases from J, the junction kept 2 bases outside the gene matches. CDR3 nucleotide sequence: TGCAGTGCTGGGACAGGGAGCTCCTACGAGCAGTACTTC. It translates to CSAGTGSSYEQYF.

This clonotype was seen repeatedly, ten times or more. The J gene is TRBJ2-2, the V gene TRBV11-2; 15 positions agree with TRBD2. The CDR3 totals 20 residues. Germline CDR1 and CDR2: SGHAT and FQNNGV. V shed 5 bases, J shed 0 bases, and the junction held 10 bases outside the gene matches. CDR3 residues: CASSPRRGLAGGTNTGELFF. The DNA of the CDR3 is TGTGCCAGCAGCCCCCGGAGGGGACTAGCGGGAGGCACGAACACCGGGGAGCTGTTTTTT.

The V call is TRBV5-1, the J call TRBJ2-5; 8 bases align to TRBD1. The germline V gene has CDR1 SGHRS and CDR2 YFSETQ. The CDR3 consists of 15 residues. Unmatched junction bases numbered 5, after V lost 4 bases and J lost 0 bases. The CDR3: CASSHRQGYQETQYF. Here the CDR3 DNA reads TGCGCCAGCAGCCATCGACAGGGGTACCAAGAGACCCAGTACTTC.

This clonotype was observed a few times. This rearrangement joins TRBV11-2 to TRBJ2-1; 9 nucleotides align to TRBD2. V was pared by 3 bases and J by 4 bases, with 7 bases of the junction left unmatched. The CDR3 loop spans 16 amino acids. The germline CDR1 and CDR2 sequences are SGHAT and FQNNGV. The CDR3 sequence: CASSFPSGKMYNEQFF. The CDR3 DNA reads TGTGCCAGCAGCTTTCCTAGCGGGAAAATGTACAATGAGCAGTTCTTC. Using reference TRBV11-2 and TRBJ2-1 for the parts outside the CDR3, the full variable domain is EAGVAQSPRYKIIEKRQSVAFWCNPISGHATLYWYQQILGQGPKLLIQFQNNGVVDDSQLPKDRFSAERLKGVDSTLKIQPAKLEDSAVYLCASSFPSGKMYNEQFFGPGTRLTVL.

In this sample, this clonotype turned up a few times. V gene TRBV7-2 combines with J gene TRBJ2-2, with 10 bases aligning to TRBD2. The CDR3 spans 16 residues. Germline V gene sequence: CDR1 SGHTA, CDR2 FQGNSA. V lost 2 bases to trimming and J lost 5 bases; unmatched junction nucleotides: 5. CDR3 nucleotides: TGTGCCAGCAGCTTACCTAGCGGGAGAAGTACCGGGGAGCTGTTTTTT. This gives the protein CASSLPSGRSTGELFF.

The chain has TRBV6-2 or TRBV6-3 and TRBJ2-3, with TRBD2 identical over 8 bases. The germline CDR1 and CDR2 sequences are MNHEY and SVGEGT. The ends lost 2 bases at V and 6 bases at J; junction bases unmatched: 22. This CDR3 region has 20 residues. The CDR3 DNA sequence: TGTGCCAGCAGTTACCGGTCTGGCGGGGGGCGCGCCCTAGGGAGGGATACGCAGTATTTT. Translated: CASSYRSGGGRALGRDTQYF.

There are a few counts of this clonotype. Written as DNA, the CDR3 is TGTGCCAGCACCCCCCTAGGGCTAGTGAACACTGAAGCTTTCTTT. This encodes CASTPLGLVNTEAFF. The chain is built from TRBV7-2 and TRBJ1-1; no clear D. Germline V gives CDR1 SGHTA, CDR2 FQGNSA. CDR3 length: 15 amino acids. V gave up 7 bases and J gave up 0 bases, with 15 bases separating them.